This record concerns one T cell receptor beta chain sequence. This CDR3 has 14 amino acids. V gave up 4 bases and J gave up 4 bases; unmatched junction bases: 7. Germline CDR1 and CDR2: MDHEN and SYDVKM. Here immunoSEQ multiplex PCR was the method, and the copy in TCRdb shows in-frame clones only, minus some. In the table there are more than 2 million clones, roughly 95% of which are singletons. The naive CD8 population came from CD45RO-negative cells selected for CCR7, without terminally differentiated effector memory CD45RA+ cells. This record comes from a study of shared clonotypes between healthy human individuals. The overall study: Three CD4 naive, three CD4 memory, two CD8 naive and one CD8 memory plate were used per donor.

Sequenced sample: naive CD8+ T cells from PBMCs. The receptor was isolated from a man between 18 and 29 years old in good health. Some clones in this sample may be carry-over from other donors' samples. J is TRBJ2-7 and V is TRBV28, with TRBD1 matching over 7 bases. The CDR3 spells CASSSSRDSYEQYF. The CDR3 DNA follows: TGTGCCAGCAGTTCTTCCCGGGACAGTTACGAGCAGTACTTC.